These T cell receptor beta chains were read from a single sample in a study of blood T cell repertoires in COVID-19. Assay: immunoSEQ multiplex PCR; the TCRdb copy retains only in-frame clones and omits some. The sample lists a few hundred thousand clones; 87% were seen once. The source material was peripheral blood. These receptors were taken from a man between 18 and 29 years old with active or convalescent COVID-19. Each CDR3 is given with its conserved first and last residue. Each record gives: J gene, V gene, D gene, clone size, CDR3 DNA, CDR3 protein. A D gene is named only where the DNA matches it firmly. Some rows mark clone size as missing; the rest say once, few, many or name a class of expanded clone.

j_call: TRBJ1-1
v_call: TRBV7-2
d_call: -
clone_size: -
cdr3_nt: TGTGCCAGCAGCTTAGTGTCGAGGAACACTGAAGCTTTCTTT
cdr3_aa: CASSLVSRNTEAFF

j_call: TRBJ1-3
v_call: TRBV30
d_call: -
clone_size: -
cdr3_nt: TGTGCCTGGAGTCCCAACATAGGAAACACCATATATTTT
cdr3_aa: CAWSPNIGNTIYF

j_call: TRBJ2-1
v_call: TRBV6-2/TRBV6-3
d_call: TRBD2
clone_size: -
cdr3_nt: TGTGCCAGCAGTTACTCCCCGCTACTAGCGGGAGGCAACAATGAGCAGTTCTTC
cdr3_aa: CASSYSPLLAGGNNEQFF

j_call: TRBJ1-2
v_call: TRBV6-1
d_call: -
clone_size: -
cdr3_nt: TGTGCCAGCAGTGAATTACAGATCTATGGCTACACCTTC
cdr3_aa: CASSELQIYGYTF

j_call: TRBJ1-1
v_call: TRBV11-1
d_call: -
clone_size: -
cdr3_nt: TGTGCCAGCAGCTCACACAGGGAACCCTTGAACACTGAAGCTTTCTTT
cdr3_aa: CASSSHREPLNTEAFF

j_call: TRBJ2-7
v_call: TRBV11-2
d_call: TRBD2
clone_size: -
cdr3_nt: TGTGCCAGCAGCTTAAGACTAGCGGGGGGAACCGACGAGCAGTACTTC
cdr3_aa: CASSLRLAGGTDEQYF

j_call: TRBJ2-7
v_call: TRBV5-4
d_call: -
clone_size: -
cdr3_nt: TGTGCCAGCAGCCCTGGACAGTCCTACGAGCAGTACTTC
cdr3_aa: CASSPGQSYEQYF

j_call: TRBJ1-1
v_call: TRBV6-5
d_call: -
clone_size: once
cdr3_nt: TGTGCCAGCAGAAAATCGAGGGACAAGAACACTGAAGCTTTCTTT
cdr3_aa: CASRKSRDKNTEAFF

j_call: TRBJ1-2
v_call: TRBV19
d_call: TRBD1
clone_size: -
cdr3_nt: TGTGCCAGTAGTCTTTCCGGGACAGGGGGCAACTATGGCTACACCTTC
cdr3_aa: CASSLSGTGGNYGYTF

j_call: TRBJ2-2
v_call: TRBV7-2
d_call: -
clone_size: once
cdr3_nt: TGTGCCAGCAGCTTAGTGAGTAGGGGAGGCACCGGGGAGCTGTTTTTT
cdr3_aa: CASSLVSRGGTGELFF